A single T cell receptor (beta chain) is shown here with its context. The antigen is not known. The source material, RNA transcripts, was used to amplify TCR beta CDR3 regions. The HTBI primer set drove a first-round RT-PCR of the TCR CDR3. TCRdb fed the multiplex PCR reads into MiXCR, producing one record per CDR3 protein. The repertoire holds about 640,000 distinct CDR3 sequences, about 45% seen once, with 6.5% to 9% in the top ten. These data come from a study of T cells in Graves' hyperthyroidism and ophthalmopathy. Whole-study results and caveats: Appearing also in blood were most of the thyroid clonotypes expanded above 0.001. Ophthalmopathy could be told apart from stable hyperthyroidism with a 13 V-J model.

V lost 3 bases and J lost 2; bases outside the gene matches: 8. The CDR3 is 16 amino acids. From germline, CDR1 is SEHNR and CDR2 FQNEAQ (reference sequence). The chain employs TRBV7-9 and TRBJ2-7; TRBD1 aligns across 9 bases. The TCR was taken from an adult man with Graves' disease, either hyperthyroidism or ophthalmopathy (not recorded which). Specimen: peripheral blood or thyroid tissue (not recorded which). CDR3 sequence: CASSLPGQGLAYEQYF. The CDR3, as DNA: TGTGCCAGCAGCTTGCCTGGACAGGGGCTGGCCTACGAGCAGTACTTC.